Below are 17 T cell receptor beta chains sequenced from a single sample in a study of PD-1 blockade in classical Hodgkin lymphoma. Only in-frame clones appear in the TCRdb table, and some are missing; sequencing was by immunoSEQ multiplex PCR. The repertoire includes about 58,000 clones, about 91% of them detected once, and less than 11% sits in the top ten. Every patient was affected by relapse after autologous stem cell transplantation, while exposure to brentuximab vedotin was not uniform. The source material was peripheral blood mononuclear cells (PBMCs), sampled before the second cycle of nivolumab. The receptors were sampled from a human donor with classical Hodgkin lymphoma.

The chain couples TRBV5-4 to TRBJ1-3; the D is unclear. Germline V gene sequence: CDR1 SGHNT, CDR2 YYREEE (reference sequence). CDR3 length: 15 amino acids. V was cut by 4 bases and J by 0 bases, with 11 bases left in between. The DNA of the CDR3 is TGTGCCAGCAGCCGCTGGGAGTCCTCTGGAAACACCATATATTTT. Its translation: CASSRWESSGNTIYF.

This clone appeared once. This chain links TRBV27 with TRBJ2-1, with 8 bases aligning to TRBD1. The CDR3 totals 15 residues. J lost 3 bases, V lost 2 bases, and 3 bases had no gene match. CDR1 and CDR2 (germline): MNHEY, SMNVEV (reference sequence). In nucleotides, the CDR3 is TGTGCCAGCAGTTTACAAACAGGGGGCTACAATGAGCAGTTCTTC. It specifies CASSLQTGGYNEQFF.

This rearrangement joins TRBV5-1 to TRBJ1-2; D uncertain. Trimming took off 4 bases at V and 0 bases at J, with 19 bases between the two ends. Per germline, CDR1 SGHRS and CDR2 YFSETQ. CDR3 length: 17 amino acids. The CDR3 nucleotides are TGCGCCAGCAGCCCCGGGCCCCACCAAGCAGCTAACTATGGCTACACCTTC. Residues: CASSPGPHQAANYGYTF.

This clone was seen only a few times. The chain combines TRBV5-4 with TRBJ1-2; no reliable D call. Deletions cut 4 bases from V and 2 bases from J, with 9 bases between. CDR3 length: 13 residues. Germline V CDR1 and CDR2: SGHNT, YYREEE (reference sequence). CDR3 protein: CASSIGSNYGYTF. DNA for the CDR3: TGTGCCAGCAGCATCGGGTCCAACTATGGCTACACCTTC.

The chain has TRBV30 and TRBJ2-1, with TRBD1 matching over 8 bases. This CDR3 contains 15 residues. Germline CDR1 GTSNPN, CDR2 SVGIG (reference sequence). Unmatched junction bases numbered 3, after V lost 2 bases and J lost 0 bases. CDR3 DNA sequence: TGTGCCTGGAGTTTTGGACAGGGCTCCTACAATGAGCAGTTCTTC. It yields the protein CAWSFGQGSYNEQFF. The complete variable domain, with remaining parts taken from reference TRBV30 and TRBJ2-1, reads SQTIHQWPATLVQPVGSPLSLECTVEGTSNPNLYWYRQAAGRGLQLLFYSVGIGQISSEVPQNLSASRPQDRQFILSSKKLLLSDSGFYLCAWSFGQGSYNEQFFGPGTRLTVL.

This chain connects TRBV27 to TRBJ2-1; 14 bases are a match to TRBD2. V was pared by 8 bases and J by 9 bases, with 9 bases of the junction left unmatched. CDR1 MNHEY and CDR2 SMNVEV come from the germline V gene (reference sequence). The CDR3 loop spans 15 amino acids. The CDR3 sequence: CASGTGTSGSTEQFF. CDR3 in DNA: TGTGCCAGCGGAACCGGGACTAGCGGGAGCACTGAGCAGTTCTTC.

This clone was recorded only once. V and J are TRBV19 and TRBJ2-5; possibly TRBD2 for D (5 bases). CDR3 length equals 15 residues. The V gene lost 5 bases and the J gene lost 4 bases, with 17 bases spanning the gap. Germline V CDR1 and CDR2: LNHDA, SQIVND (reference sequence). CDR3 in DNA: TGTGCCAGTAGTTTAGGTGCTAGCCATTTAGAGACCCAGTACTTC. It encodes CASSLGASHLETQYF.

The rearrangement uses TRBV30 and TRBJ1-1; unclear D gene. Trimming cost V 2 bases and J 6 bases, with 7 bases left between them. Germline-derived CDR1 and CDR2 are GTSNPN and SVGIG (reference sequence). The CDR3 covers 11 residues. CDR3 residues: CAWSREPEAFF. The CDR3 DNA sequence: TGTGCCTGGAGTAGGGAGCCTGAAGCTTTCTTT. The full variable domain, rest sourced from reference TRBV30 and TRBJ1-1, is SQTIHQWPATLVQPVGSPLSLECTVEGTSNPNLYWYRQAAGRGLQLLFYSVGIGQISSEVPQNLSASRPQDRQFILSSKKLLLSDSGFYLCAWSREPEAFFGQGTRLTVV.

The V call is TRBV27, the J call TRBJ2-7; weak D call: TRBD2 (5 bases). Between the trimmed V and J ends, which lost 0 bases and 7 bases, there was a span of 10 bases. The CDR3 sequence is 13 residues long. Germline loops: CDR1 MNHEY, CDR2 SMNVEV (reference sequence). The CDR3 region is CASSLSGGREQYF. The CDR3 nucleotides read TGTGCCAGCAGTTTATCGGGCGGGCGAGAGCAGTACTTC.

Regarding this clone: The same CDR3 can be traced to other DNA sequences in this sample. The chain has TRBV5-4 and TRBJ2-5; D not resolved. Germline CDR1 is SGHNT and CDR2 is YYREEE (reference sequence). The CDR3 has 12 amino acids. V was clipped by 0 bases and J by 0 bases, with 0 bases between them. The CDR3 nucleotides read TGTGCCAGCAGCTTGGACCAAGAGACCCAGTACTTC. It yields the protein CASSLDQETQYF.

J is TRBJ2-7 and V is TRBV6-5, with 11 bases that match TRBD2. Trimming cost V 10 bases and J 2 bases; bases outside gene matches: 7. Germline values: CDR1 MNHEY, CDR2 SVGAGI. CDR3 length: 14 residues. The CDR3 DNA sequence: TGTGCCACAGGGGGGACTAGCGGAGCCTACGAGCAGTACTTC. Protein: CATGGTSGAYEQYF.

V usage is TRBV18 and J usage is TRBJ1-4; D is undetermined. This CDR3 comprises 14 residues. The germline V gene has CDR1 KGHSH and CDR2 LQKENI. V was trimmed by 3 bases and J by 8 bases, leaving 13 bases between them. The CDR3 region has the DNA TGTGCCAGCTCACCGCCCCCTGGAAACGAAAAACTGTTTTTT. Amino acid sequence: CASSPPPGNEKLFF.

About this clone itself: The junction and the germline gene differ at one end; a read error may be behind it. Other DNA sequences of this sample code for an identical CDR3. J is TRBJ2-2 and V is TRBV28, with 8 bases aligning to TRBD1. This CDR3 contains 14 residues. Germline CDR1 reads MDHEN; CDR2 reads SYDVKM. The CDR3 sequence: CASTWTGNTGELFF. Written as DNA, the CDR3 is TGTGCCAGCACTTGGACAGGGAACACCGGGGAGCTATTTTTT.

The chain has TRBV6-4 and TRBJ1-4; D is unresolved. The CDR3 sequence is 15 residues long. Germline-derived CDR1 and CDR2 are MRHNA and SNTAGT. V was trimmed by 8 bases and J by 2 bases, leaving 15 bases between them. CDR3 sequence: CASPAGSWTNEKLFF. Here the CDR3 DNA reads TGTGCCAGCCCCGCAGGTAGCTGGACTAATGAAAAACTGTTTTTT.

The V call is TRBV6-4, the J call TRBJ2-2; TRBD1 is a possible D gene (5 bases). Per the germline V gene, CDR1 is MRHNA and CDR2 is SNTAGT. V dropped 5 bases and J dropped 0 bases, with 13 bases sitting between them. This CDR3 spans 16 amino acids. CDR3 bases: TGTGCCAGCAGTCCTTCCCCAGGGTCGAACACCGGGGAGCTGTTTTTT. Protein product: CASSPSPGSNTGELFF.

The chain carries TRBV9 and TRBJ2-7; D assignment may be TRBD1 or TRBD2 (5 bases each). This CDR3 has 15 amino acids. Germline V gene data show CDR1 as SGDLS and CDR2 as YYNGEE. V was clipped by 0 bases and J by 2 bases, with 12 bases between them. The CDR3 region has the DNA TGTGCCAGCAGCGTAGCCGAGGGGCTGACCTACGAGCAGTACTTC. It translates to CASSVAEGLTYEQYF.

The rearrangement links TRBV27 to TRBJ2-2, with D unclear. Trimming cost V 0 bases and J 1 base, with 0 bases left between them. CDR3 length equals 13 residues. Germline loops: CDR1 MNHEY, CDR2 SMNVEV (reference sequence). The CDR3 here is CASSLSNTGELFF. As DNA, the CDR3 is TGTGCCAGCAGTTTATCGAACACCGGGGAGCTGTTTTTT.